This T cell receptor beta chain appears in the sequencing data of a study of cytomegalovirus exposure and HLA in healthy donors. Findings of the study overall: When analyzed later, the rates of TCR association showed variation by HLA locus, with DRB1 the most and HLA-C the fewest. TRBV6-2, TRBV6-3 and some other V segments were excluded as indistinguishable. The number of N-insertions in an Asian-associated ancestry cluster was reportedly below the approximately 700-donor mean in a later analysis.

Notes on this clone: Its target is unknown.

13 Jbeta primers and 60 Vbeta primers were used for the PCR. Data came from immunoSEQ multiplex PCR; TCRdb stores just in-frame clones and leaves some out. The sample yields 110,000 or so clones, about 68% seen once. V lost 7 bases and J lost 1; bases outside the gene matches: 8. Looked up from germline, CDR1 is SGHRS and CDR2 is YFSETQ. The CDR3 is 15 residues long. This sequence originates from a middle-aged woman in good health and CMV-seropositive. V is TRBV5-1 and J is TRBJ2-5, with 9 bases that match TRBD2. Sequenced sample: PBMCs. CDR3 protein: CASGRTSALQETQYF. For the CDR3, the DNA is TGCGCCAGCGGGAGGACTAGCGCGCTCCAAGAGACCCAGTACTTC.